The rows below give T cell receptor beta chains drawn from one sample of a study of T cell responses to AZD1222 COVID-19 vaccine. The protocol was immunoSEQ multiplex PCR, while the TCRdb copy is restricted to in-frame clones and leaves out a portion. The sample contains under 150,000 clones, around 90% of which appear only once. The sample in question was peripheral blood, obtained on day 0 of AZD1222 vaccination. The receptors here all came from an adult in good health. Both conserved end residues are part of each CDR3. The D gene is left open where the match is weak. Expanded clones get a size class; other rows say once, few or many, or leave the size out.

d_call,clone_size,v_call,j_call,cdr3_nt,cdr3_aa
TRBD2,.,TRBV19,TRBJ2-1,TGTGCCAGTAGAGCCTCCCTAGCGGGAGTTTACAATGAGCAGTTCTTC,CASRASLAGVYNEQFF
.,.,TRBV11-3,TRBJ2-3,TGTGCCAGCAGCCCACCCCCCAGTGGGGCACTCAGTCCGCAGTATTTT,CASSPPPSGALSPQYF
TRBD1,.,TRBV24-1,TRBJ2-7,TGTGCCACCAGTGACCCAGGGGGCGAGCAGTACTTC,CATSDPGGEQYF
.,.,TRBV30,TRBJ1-6,TGTGCCTGGAGTGGGTCGTGGCAGGGAAGATCACCCCTCCACTTT,CAWSGSWQGRSPLHF
TRBD1,.,TRBV5-1,TRBJ1-1,TGCGCCAGCAGCCCCGGGACAGGGGGCGTGAACACTGAAGCTTTCTTT,CASSPGTGGVNTEAFF
.,.,TRBV5-1,TRBJ1-1,TGCGCCAGCAGCTTGGAAAACGGCCGGAGCCCAGGGGTGAACACTGAAGCTTTCTTT,CASSLENGRSPGVNTEAFF
TRBD1,few,TRBV29-1,TRBJ1-2,TGCAGCGTTGATGAGGGGGCGGGATTC,CSVDEGAGF
.,.,TRBV3-1/TRBV3-2,TRBJ1-2,TGTGCCAGCAGCCGTCGGAACAACTATGGCTACACCTTC,CASSRRNNYGYTF
TRBD2,.,TRBV19,TRBJ2-7,TGTGCCAGTAGTGACAAACGAACCGGGACTACCTACGAGCAGTACTTC,CASSDKRTGTTYEQYF
.,once,TRBV11-3,TRBJ2-1,TGTGCCAGCAGCTTGGAACAGAGCGCTGAGCAGTTCTTC,CASSLEQSAEQFF
.,.,TRBV9,TRBJ1-5,TGTGCCAGCAGCTCCCCTCTGAGGAGACGGAACAATCAGCCCCAGCATTTT,CASSSPLRRRNNQPQHF
.,.,TRBV12-3/TRBV12-4,TRBJ2-2,TGTGCCAGCAGTTTGGGGACCGGGGAGCTGTTTTTT,CASSLGTGELFF
.,.,TRBV10-2,TRBJ1-1,TGCGCCAGCCGCAGGGAGAACACTGAAGCTTTCTTT,CASRRENTEAFF
.,.,TRBV12-5,TRBJ1-3,TGTGCTAGTGCCCCTGGGGGTTCTGGAAACACCATATATTTT,CASAPGGSGNTIYF
.,.,TRBV12-5,TRBJ2-1,TGTGCTAGTGGTGCACACTTTCTGGGGGGGGGCCGCTACAATGAGCAGTTCTTC,CASGAHFLGGGRYNEQFF
.,.,TRBV5-1,TRBJ1-2,TGCGCCAGCAGCTTGTGGGTTTTGAGTTTGTGCAGGGAGGATTACTATGGCTACACCTTC,CASSLWVLSLCREDYYGYTF
TRBD1,.,TRBV5-4,TRBJ1-1,TGTGCCAGCAGTAAGACAGGGGTATGGACTGAAGCTTTCTTT,CASSKTGVWTEAFF
TRBD2,.,TRBV5-6,TRBJ2-1,TGTGCCAGCAGCTTGGGGCTAGCGGGAGGACTCGGCTACAATGAGCAGTTCTTC,CASSLGLAGGLGYNEQFF
.,once,TRBV10-1,TRBJ1-2,TGCGCCAGCAGTGAGACAACAGGGAATTTTTATGGCTACACCTTC,CASSETTGNFYGYTF
.,.,TRBV9,TRBJ1-1,TGTGCCAGCAGCTTAGACCTTTGGGGCACTGAAGCTTTCTTT,CASSLDLWGTEAFF
TRBD2,.,TRBV6-5,TRBJ2-5,TGTGCCAGCAAGACTAGCGGGGACCTTAGGACCCAGTACTTC,CASKTSGDLRTQYF
TRBD1,.,TRBV4-2,TRBJ1-3,TGTGCCAGCAGCCCCGGACAGGCCTCTGGAAACACCATATATTTT,CASSPGQASGNTIYF
TRBD1,.,TRBV3-1/TRBV3-2,TRBJ1-4,TGTGCCAGCAGCCGTCAGGGGGCAACTAATGAAAAACTGTTTTTT,CASSRQGATNEKLFF
TRBD1,.,TRBV6-6,TRBJ2-7,TGTGCCAGCAAAGGGACAGGGCGGACCTACGAGCAGTACTTC,CASKGTGRTYEQYF
.,.,TRBV5-1,TRBJ1-3,TGCGCCAGCAGCCCCGTGGGATCTGGAAACACCATATATTTT,CASSPVGSGNTIYF
.,.,TRBV19,TRBJ1-1,TGTGCCAGTAGTATACCCTCCGGGACAATTAATATGAACACTGAAGCTTTCTTT,CASSIPSGTINMNTEAFF
.,.,TRBV28,TRBJ1-2,TGTGCCAGCAGTTTTTGGGGGCGCGGGAATGGCTACACCTTC,CASSFWGRGNGYTF
.,.,TRBV27,TRBJ2-1,TGTGCCAGCAGACGAATAGTGTTCGATGAGCAGTTCTTC,CASRRIVFDEQFF
.,once,TRBV28,TRBJ1-6,TGTGCCAGCAGTTTGCAGATGGACCGGCCCCTCCACTTT,CASSLQMDRPLHF
.,.,TRBV5-1,TRBJ2-5,TGCGCCAGCAGTCTGGAGGGCCCGGGAGAGACCCAGTACTTC,CASSLEGPGETQYF
.,.,TRBV5-1,TRBJ2-7,TGCGCCAGCAGTGTTTCAGGGCTCCCCTACGAGCAGTACTTC,CASSVSGLPYEQYF
.,once,TRBV20-1,TRBJ2-3,TGCAGTGCTAGTCCTAGTGTCCGTGGGAACACAGATACGCAGTATTTT,CSASPSVRGNTDTQYF
TRBD1,.,TRBV5-1,TRBJ1-1,TGCGCCAGCAGCATTTCAGGGGGCTGGGGTTTAGGGACTGAAGCTTTCTTT,CASSISGGWGLGTEAFF
TRBD2,.,TRBV7-3,TRBJ2-5,TGTGCCAGCAGCCCAGGACTAGTCGTGAGGGAGACCCAGTACTTC,CASSPGLVVRETQYF
.,once,TRBV19,TRBJ1-5,TGTGCCAGTAGTATCTACAGGGTCCATCAGCCCCAGCATTTT,CASSIYRVHQPQHF
.,.,TRBV28,TRBJ2-5,TGTGCCAGCAGTCAATGGGGGATCCAAGAGACCCAGTACTTC,CASSQWGIQETQYF
.,.,TRBV15,TRBJ2-2,TGTGCCACCAGCAGACCGCTCGGGTTGACCGGGGAGCTGTTTTTT,CATSRPLGLTGELFF
TRBD1,.,TRBV6-5,TRBJ1-1,TGTGCCAGCACCACAGGGGGGGGGCGCCCTGAAGCTTTCTTT,CASTTGGGRPEAFF
.,few,TRBV18,TRBJ1-2,TGTGCCAGCTCACCATCGTCGGGGGACTATGGCTACACCTTC,CASSPSSGDYGYTF
TRBD1,.,TRBV9,TRBJ1-2,TGTGCCAGCAGCCCCAGAGGGACAGGGACTAGCTATGGCTACACCTTC,CASSPRGTGTSYGYTF
.,once,TRBV9,TRBJ1-2,TGTGCCAGCAGCGTCGCAGAGAACTATGGCTACACCTTC,CASSVAENYGYTF
.,once,TRBV28,TRBJ1-2,TGTGCCAGCAGTTTAGGAGCAGATATATATGGCTACACCTTC,CASSLGADIYGYTF
.,.,TRBV6-1,TRBJ2-1,TGTGCCAGCAGTGAAACACTAGTTTGGGGCTACAATGAGCAGTTCTTC,CASSETLVWGYNEQFF
.,.,TRBV5-8,TRBJ2-3,TGTGCCAGCAGCATACACCACTTCATCACAGATACGCAGTATTTT,CASSIHHFITDTQYF
.,once,TRBV5-1,TRBJ2-1,TGCGCCAGCAGCTTACAGGGTGGGGGACTCAATGAGCAGTTCTTC,CASSLQGGGLNEQFF
TRBD2,.,TRBV30,TRBJ2-3,TGTGCCTGGGGTGGGTTAGCGGGTAGAAGCACAGATACGCAGTATTTT,CAWGGLAGRSTDTQYF
.,few,TRBV28,TRBJ1-1,TGTGCCAGCAGTGCCTTGGACAGACGGGACACTGAAGCTTTCTTT,CASSALDRRDTEAFF
.,.,TRBV3-1/TRBV3-2,TRBJ2-3,TGTGCCAGCAGCCAAGACAGGGGGAGGACAGATACGCAGTATTTT,CASSQDRGRTDTQYF
.,.,TRBV7-2,TRBJ2-7,TGTGCCAGCAGCGCCCAGGGTTCTAGAAACTACGAGCAGTACTTC,CASSAQGSRNYEQYF
TRBD1,.,TRBV18,TRBJ2-1,TGTGCCAGCTCATCACCGGTCAACAGGGGCAATGAGCAGTTCTTC,CASSSPVNRGNEQFF
.,.,TRBV18,TRBJ1-1,TGTGCCAGCTCACCACCATCGCAGACCACTGAAGCTTTCTTT,CASSPPSQTTEAFF
.,.,TRBV25-1,TRBJ2-3,TGTGCCAGTTCCTTAACCTACCGCGGCACAGATACGCAGTATTTT,CASSLTYRGTDTQYF
.,.,TRBV3-1/TRBV3-2,TRBJ2-1,TGTGCCAGCAGCCATGATTTCGTAGTAGGAGGGGATGAGCAGTTCTTC,CASSHDFVVGGDEQFF
.,.,TRBV11-3,TRBJ2-3,TGTGCCAGCAGCTTAGGGCAGCTTAACACAGATACGCAGTATTTT,CASSLGQLNTDTQYF
.,.,TRBV28,TRBJ2-2,TGTGCCAGCAGTTTTCGCAGGACCGGGGAGCTGTTTTTT,CASSFRRTGELFF